Only a few counts were recorded for the clone carrying this T cell receptor (beta chain). Germline V gene data show CDR1 as SGHNT and CDR2 as YYREEE (reference sequence). CDR3 length equals 14 residues. V lost 4 bases to trimming and J lost 5 bases, with 14 bases between them. The sample comes from a study of low-dose radiotherapy and immunotherapy resistance in tumors. Donors were treated with nivolumab, ipilimumab, aspirin, and low-dose cyclophosphamide and radiotherapy. TRAV- and TRBV-specific primers were used for first-strand cDNA, which covered alpha and beta chains. With a V-primer adapter and a constant-region primer, TCRs were amplified for about 20 PCR cycles. mRNA, after isolation, was amplified by in vitro transcription. One entry per CDR3 protein, called by TCRdb with MiXCR from the reads. This table holds 7,500 to 10,000 distinct CDR3 sequences, almost 70% found once.

The receptor was derived from a human donor with advanced metastatic prostate, ovarian, gallbladder or colorectal cancer (not recorded which). This table probably holds off-target reads from a library built for another chain. The chain joins TRBV5-4 to TRBJ2-3, with D maybe TRBD1 (6 bases). The DNA of the CDR3 is TGTGCCAGCAGCGGGACCTCAGGGGAAGATACGCAGTATTTT. Protein: CASSGTSGEDTQYF.